This TCR beta chain was sequenced during a study of CD8 T cells in ankylosing spondylitis. Many counts were recorded for this clonotype. No antigen is known for it. Notes on the study in general: Seemingly characteristic of ankylosing spondylitis blood was a TCR beta motif consisting of 7 or 8 highly homologous variants.

TCRdb re-called the 5' RACE reads through MiXCR, storing one row per CDR3 protein. In the table there are 100,000 to 150,000 distinct CDR3 sequences, around 8.5% of which are singletons. There are 12 residues in the CDR3. V lost 6 bases, J lost 9 bases, and 11 bases lay in between. The material sequenced was blood, either unsorted or a sorted T cell fraction (not recorded which). This sequence joins TRBV12-3 or TRBV12-4 and TRBJ2-2; D not resolved. The source is a male donor with ankylosing spondylitis or in good health (not recorded which). In DNA form, the CDR3 reads TGTGCCAGCAGCTTCACCCGCCGGGAGCTGTTTTTT. This codes for CASSFTRRELFF.